Listed below are T cell receptor beta chains from one sample, sequenced in a study of tumor-infiltrating lymphocytes in primary liver carcinoma. Using its own MiXCR run on the multiplex PCR reads, TCRdb lists one record per CDR3 protein. The table lists 250,000 to 400,000 distinct CDR3 sequences, approximately 60% of them singletons. Source material: peripheral blood. Receptors originate from a man aged 40-49 years with primary liver carcinoma and hepatitis B virus infection. CDR3s include the opening cysteine and the closing phenylalanine or tryptophan. Each record gives: V gene, J gene, clone size, D gene, CDR3 DNA, CDR3 protein. The D gene is left open where the match is weak. Expanded clones get a size class; other rows say once, few or many, or leave the size out.

TRBV5-4	TRBJ1-2	few	NA	TGTGCCAGCAGCCCGTCAGCGGACGGGGGCTATGGCTACACCTTC	CASSPSADGGYGYTF
TRBV12-3/TRBV12-4	TRBJ2-1	NA	TRBD2	TGTGCCCGCAAAGTGGGCACTCCGACTAGCGGGAGGGCCATTAATGAGCAGTTCTTC	CARKVGTPTSGRAINEQFF
TRBV19	TRBJ1-2	NA	TRBD1	TGTGCCAGTATTATAGACAGGGACGATGGCTACACCTTC	CASIIDRDDGYTF
TRBV15	TRBJ2-7	NA	NA	TGTGCCACCAGCAGAGGGGACATCGCCTACGAGCAGTACTTC	CATSRGDIAYEQYF
TRBV11-2	TRBJ1-4	NA	NA	TGTGCCAGCAGCTTAGGCAGCAATGAAAAACTGTTTTTT	CASSLGSNEKLFF
TRBV5-4	TRBJ2-5	many	NA	TGTGCCAGCAGCTTAGGGGGTGGAGAGACCCAGTACTTC	CASSLGGGETQYF
TRBV10-3	TRBJ2-1	many	TRBD1	TGTGCCATAGGACAGGGGGCCCATGAGCAGTTCTTC	CAIGQGAHEQFF
TRBV11-1	TRBJ2-1	once	TRBD2	TGTGCCAGCGACCAAAGGACTAGCGGGAGTTGGGGTGAGCAGTTCTTC	CASDQRTSGSWGEQFF
TRBV7-8	TRBJ2-2	few	NA	TGTGCCAGCAGCTCCAACACGAGGAACACCGGGGAGCTGTTTTTT	CASSSNTRNTGELFF
TRBV12-3/TRBV12-4	TRBJ2-2	NA	NA	TGTGCCAACAGTTTGCAAAGGAACACAGGGGAGCTGTTTTTT	CANSLQRNTGELFF
TRBV29-1	TRBJ1-2	many	NA	TGCAGCGTTGAAGTCGACGGACCCGGTATTGGCTACACCTTC	CSVEVDGPGIGYTF
TRBV5-4	TRBJ2-5	NA	NA	TGTGCCAGCATCCTCAGGGACCAAGAGACCCAGTACTTC	CASILRDQETQYF
TRBV29-1	TRBJ1-1	NA	TRBD1	TGCAGCGTTGAAGGTCAAAGGGGGCCGCTGGGGGTAACTGAAACTTTCTTT	CSVEGQRGPLGVTETFF
TRBV11-1	TRBJ2-1	NA	NA	TGTACCAGCAGCGACTCTAGCTCATCCTGCAATGGGCAGTTCTTC	CTSSDSSSSCNGQFF
TRBV7-8	TRBJ2-5	NA	TRBD1	TGTGCCAGCATCTTAGAGAGGGCGGGACAGGGGGTCAAGACCCAGTACTTC	CASILERAGQGVKTQYF